These T cell receptor beta chains were read from a single sample in a study of T-cell reconstitution after alpha-beta-depleted transplantation in children. TCRdb re-called the PCR reads through MiXCR, storing one row per CDR3 protein. Of fewer than 700,000 distinct CDR3 sequences listed, 10% to 15% are singletons. Sequenced material: PBMCs, mostly from graft donor cells, taken 360 days after TCRalphabeta/CD19-depleted stem cell transplant. The receptors were sampled from a male patient between 10 and 17 years old who had a stem cell transplant for acute myeloid leukemia, so the T cells may come from the graft donor. Both conserved end residues are part of each CDR3. D genes are given only for firm matches. Size tells how often a clone was seen (once, few, many) or the class of an expanded clone, and some rows leave it out.

TRBV7-3	.	TRBD2	TRBJ2-3	CASSPGRAIDTQYF	TGTGCCAGCAGCCCCGGGAGGGCCATAGATACGCAGTATTTT
TRBV7-7	few	TRBD2	TRBJ2-1	CASSLAPPGLARNEQFF	TGTGCTAGCAGCTTAGCTCCTCCGGGACTAGCGAGGAATGAGCAGTTCTTC
TRBV7-3	.	TRBD2	TRBJ2-1	CASSPSSGRATNEQFF	TGTGCCAGCAGCCCCTCTAGCGGGAGGGCCACAAATGAGCAGTTCTTC
TRBV12-3/TRBV12-4	many	TRBD1	TRBJ2-7	CASRSDRSSYEQYF	TGTGCCAGCAGGTCGGACAGGTCGTCCTACGAGCAGTACTTC
TRBV29-1	.	TRBD1	TRBJ2-7	CSVGAGGGYEQYF	TGCAGCGTTGGGGCAGGGGGCGGCTACGAGCAGTACTTC
TRBV7-6	few	TRBD2	TRBJ2-3	CASSLGAGTGTDTQYF	TGTGCCAGCAGCTTAGGAGCGGGGACGGGCACAGATACGCAGTATTTT
TRBV19	few	.	TRBJ2-1	CASSIAKAQSYNEQFF	TGTGCCAGTAGTATCGCTAAAGCCCAAAGCTACAATGAGCAGTTCTTC
TRBV15	.	TRBD1	TRBJ1-1	CATSRRTGLGDTEAFF	TGTGCCACCAGCAGAAGGACAGGCCTGGGGGACACTGAAGCTTTCTTT
TRBV29-1	many	.	TRBJ2-5	CSVAWAQKETQYF	TGCAGCGTTGCCTGGGCACAGAAAGAGACCCAGTACTTC
TRBV4-2	many	.	TRBJ2-1	CASSQDGYNEQFF	TGTGCCAGCAGCCAAGATGGCTACAATGAGCAGTTCTTC
TRBV10-3	.	.	TRBJ1-1	CAISESGHSEAFF	TGTGCCATCAGTGAGTCGGGACACTCGGAAGCTTTCTTT
TRBV6-5	many	.	TRBJ2-2	CASSYSGHANTGELFF	TGTGCCAGCAGTTACTCCGGGCACGCGAACACCGGGGAGCTGTTTTTT
TRBV6-2/TRBV6-3	.	TRBD1	TRBJ2-1	CASRDPGQGYNEQFF	TGTGCCAGCAGAGACCCGGGACAGGGATACAATGAGCAGTTCTTC
TRBV4-1	.	TRBD2	TRBJ2-1	CASRTPLGEGPDEQFF	TGCGCCAGCAGGACTCCTTTGGGGGAGGGCCCCGATGAGCAGTTCTTC
TRBV20-1	few	.	TRBJ2-7	CSARGKGTLYEQYF	TGCAGTGCTAGAGGCAAGGGCACCCTCTACGAGCAGTACTTC
TRBV29-1	many	TRBD2	TRBJ2-7	CSVDTLTSGEQYF	TGCAGCGTTGACACTTTAACTAGCGGCGAGCAGTACTTC
TRBV18	.	TRBD2	TRBJ2-1	CASSPLPSGSYNEQFF	TGTGCCAGCTCACCACTTCCTAGCGGCTCCTACAATGAGCAGTTCTTC
TRBV5-1	few	TRBD2	TRBJ2-1	CASSRYPTSGHYSSYNEQFF	TGCGCCAGCAGCCGGTACCCCACTAGCGGGCACTATAGCTCCTACAATGAGCAGTTCTTC
TRBV15	many	.	TRBJ2-7	CATSRDRTFWDDITYEQYF	TGTGCCACCAGCAGAGATCGTACCTTTTGGGACGATATCACCTACGAGCAGTACTTC
TRBV20-1	many	TRBD1	TRBJ2-7	CSAEQGWSYEQYF	TGCAGTGCTGAACAGGGGTGGTCCTACGAGCAGTACTTC
TRBV6-2/TRBV6-3	many	TRBD1	TRBJ2-1	CASSYSTRDRGLVSSYNEQFF	TGTGCCAGCAGTTACTCAACAAGGGACAGGGGCCTTGTAAGCTCCTACAATGAGCAGTTCTTC
TRBV20-1	.	TRBD1	TRBJ1-5	CCARDPQGAYSNQPQHF	TGCTGTGCTAGAGATCCCCAGGGGGCATATAGCAATCAGCCCCAGCATTTT
TRBV20-1	many	.	TRBJ1-2	CSARLRQTGFNYGYTF	TGCAGTGCTAGATTGCGACAGACAGGATTTAACTATGGCTACACCTTC
TRBV9	few	TRBD1	TRBJ2-7	CASSVSPGTDPYEQYF	TGTGCCAGCAGCGTTAGCCCCGGGACAGATCCCTACGAGCAGTACTTC
TRBV28	.	TRBD1	TRBJ2-1	CASSFLGQGTYNEQFF	TGTGCCAGCAGTTTTTTGGGACAGGGGACCTACAATGAGCAGTTCTTC
TRBV11-1	few	.	TRBJ2-1	CASSLAGGLRMSSYNEQFF	TGTGCCAGCAGCTTAGCCGGGGGTCTGCGGATGAGCTCCTACAATGAGCAGTTCTTC
TRBV28	many	.	TRBJ2-7	CASSLVGAPEQYF	TGTGCCAGCAGTTTAGTCGGGGCCCCCGAGCAGTACTTC
TRBV12-3/TRBV12-4	many	.	TRBJ2-1	CASTAGYNEQFF	TGTGCCAGCACCGCCGGATACAATGAGCAGTTCTTC
TRBV20-1	few	.	TRBJ2-1	CSARGLSHNEQFF	TGCAGTGCTAGAGGTTTGTCCCACAATGAGCAGTTCTTC
TRBV29-1	.	TRBD2	TRBJ2-1	CSVPPLAGESYEQFF	TGCAGCGTCCCCCCACTAGCGGGAGAATCCTATGAGCAGTTCTTC
TRBV27	few	.	TRBJ2-3	CASRGLFSTDTQYF	TGTGCCAGCCGGGGGCTTTTTAGCACAGATACGCAGTATTTT
TRBV5-1	many	TRBD1	TRBJ1-1	CASSPGTGGFLGEAFF	TGCGCCAGCAGTCCCGGGACAGGGGGCTTTTTAGGGGAAGCTTTCTTT
TRBV10-3	once	TRBD2	TRBJ2-4	CAIGVGELAGGTKNIQYF	TGTGCCATCGGAGTGGGTGAACTAGCGGGAGGGACCAAAAACATTCAGTACTTC
TRBV14	many	.	TRBJ2-1	CASSQEGWRSYNEQFF	TGTGCCAGCAGCCAAGAGGGCTGGCGCTCCTACAATGAGCAGTTCTTC
TRBV7-9	many	.	TRBJ1-1	CATRAPNTEAFF	TGTGCCACCAGGGCCCCGAACACTGAAGCTTTCTTT
TRBV7-2	.	TRBD1	TRBJ2-1	CASSLPGQGLKFF	TGTGCCAGCAGCTTACCAGGACAGGGGCTGAAGTTCTTC
TRBV3-1	few	TRBD1	TRBJ2-2	CASLSPGQRNTGELFF	TGTGCCAGCTTGTCCCCGGGACAGAGGAACACCGGGGAGCTGTTTTTT
TRBV12-3/TRBV12-4	few	TRBD2	TRBJ2-6	CASTRASGRDISGANVLTF	TGTGCCAGCACCCGCGCTAGCGGGAGGGATATATCTGGGGCCAACGTCCTGACTTTC
TRBV7-2	many	TRBD2	TRBJ2-7	CASSLLSGMGNYEQYF	TGTGCCAGCAGCTTACTAAGCGGGATGGGCAACTACGAGCAGTACTTC
TRBV28	few	TRBD2	TRBJ2-3	CASSPIAGSTDTQYF	TGTGCCAGCAGTCCGATAGCGGGCAGCACAGATACGCAGTATTTT
TRBV19	many	.	TRBJ2-1	CASSSTANLYNEQFF	TGTGCCAGTTCCAGTACAGCTAACCTCTACAATGAGCAGTTCTTC
TRBV6-5	few	.	TRBJ2-7	CASSYSKVEALYEQYF	TGTGCCAGCAGTTACTCGAAGGTGGAGGCCCTTTACGAGCAGTACTTC
TRBV21-1	few	.	TRBJ2-5	CASSIPGRQVPQETQYF	TGTGCCAGCAGCATTCCCGGAAGACAGGTTCCCCAAGAGACCCAGTACTTC
TRBV20-1	.	TRBD2	TRBJ2-2	CSASSYGLAGVMGELFF	TGCAGTGCTAGTAGTTATGGGCTAGCGGGAGTAATGGGGGAGCTGTTTTTT
TRBV12-3/TRBV12-4	many	.	TRBJ2-7	CASSVGGSGQYF	TGTGCCAGCAGTGTCGGTGGGTCTGGGCAGTACTTC
TRBV12-3/TRBV12-4	once	TRBD1	TRBJ1-5	CASSLGDRDSTPQHF	TGTGCCAGCAGTTTAGGGGACAGGGATAGCACGCCCCAGCATTTT
TRBV12-3/TRBV12-4	many	.	TRBJ2-7	CASSLAGPPNEQYF	TGTGCCAGCAGTTTAGCCGGGCCCCCCAACGAGCAGTACTTC
TRBV28	few	.	TRBJ1-5	CASSWRGPQHF	TGTGCCAGCAGTTGGCGGGGGCCCCAGCATTTT
TRBV29-1	.	TRBD1	TRBJ1-2	CSVEDQGQDPYGYTF	TGCAGCGTTGAAGATCAGGGACAGGATCCCTATGGCTACACCTTC
TRBV7-2	.	TRBD2	TRBJ2-5	CASSPPSASGQETQYF	TGTGCCAGCAGCCCCCCGTCGGCTAGCGGCCAAGAGACCCAGTACTTC
TRBV7-9	few	.	TRBJ2-3	CASSQRTVGTDTQYF	TGTGCCAGCAGTCAAAGGACAGTTGGCACAGATACGCAGTATTTT
TRBV27	.	TRBD1	TRBJ1-6	CASSSSVRGQRSPLHF	TGTGCCAGCAGTTCGTCGGTTAGGGGGCAGAGGTCACCCCTCCACTTT
TRBV29-1	.	.	TRBJ2-4	CSAGGLAKNIQYF	TGCAGCGCCGGGGGCCTGGCCAAAAACATTCAGTACTTC
TRBV27	.	TRBD2	TRBJ2-6	CATRTVGTSGSGANVLTF	TGTGCCACCCGAACCGTCGGGACTAGCGGATCTGGGGCCAACGTCCTGACTTTC